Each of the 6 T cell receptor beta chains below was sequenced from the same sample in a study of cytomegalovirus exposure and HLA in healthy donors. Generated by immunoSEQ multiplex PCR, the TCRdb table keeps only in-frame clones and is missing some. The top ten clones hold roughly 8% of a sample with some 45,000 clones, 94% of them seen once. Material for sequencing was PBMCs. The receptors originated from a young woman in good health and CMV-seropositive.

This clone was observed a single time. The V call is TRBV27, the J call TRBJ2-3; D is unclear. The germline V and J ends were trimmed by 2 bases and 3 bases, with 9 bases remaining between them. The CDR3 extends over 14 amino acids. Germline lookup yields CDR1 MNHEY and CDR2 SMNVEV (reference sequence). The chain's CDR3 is CASSLLASTDTQYF. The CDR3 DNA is TGTGCCAGCAGTTTACTGGCTAGTACAGATACGCAGTATTTT.

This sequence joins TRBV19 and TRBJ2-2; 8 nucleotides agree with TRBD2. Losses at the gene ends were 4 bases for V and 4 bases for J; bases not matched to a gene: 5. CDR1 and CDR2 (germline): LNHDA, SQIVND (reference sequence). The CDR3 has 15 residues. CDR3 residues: CASSNQRGGTGELFF. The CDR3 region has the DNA TGTGCCAGTAGTAACCAACGGGGGGGCACCGGGGAGCTGTTTTTT.

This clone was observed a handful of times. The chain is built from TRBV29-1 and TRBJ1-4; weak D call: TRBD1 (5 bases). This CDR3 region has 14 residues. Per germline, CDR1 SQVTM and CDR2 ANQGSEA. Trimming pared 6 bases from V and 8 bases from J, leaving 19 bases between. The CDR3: CSVGWQGSIEKLFF. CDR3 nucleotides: TGCAGCGTCGGGTGGCAGGGAAGTATCGAAAAACTGTTTTTT.

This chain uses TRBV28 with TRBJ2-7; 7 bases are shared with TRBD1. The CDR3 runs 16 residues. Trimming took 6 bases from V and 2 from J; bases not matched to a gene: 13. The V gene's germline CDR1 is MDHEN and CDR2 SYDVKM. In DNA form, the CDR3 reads TGTGCCAGCAGAGGCTTGGACAGGTATACTACCTACGAGCAGTACTTC. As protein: CASRGLDRYTTYEQYF.

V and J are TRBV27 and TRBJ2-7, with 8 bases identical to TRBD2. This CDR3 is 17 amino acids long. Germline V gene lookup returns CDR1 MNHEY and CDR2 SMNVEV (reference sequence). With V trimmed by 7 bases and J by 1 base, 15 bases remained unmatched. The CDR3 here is CASTIRGGAGVSYEQYF. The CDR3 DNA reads TGTGCCAGCACCATTCGGGGGGGTGCGGGAGTATCCTACGAGCAGTACTTC.

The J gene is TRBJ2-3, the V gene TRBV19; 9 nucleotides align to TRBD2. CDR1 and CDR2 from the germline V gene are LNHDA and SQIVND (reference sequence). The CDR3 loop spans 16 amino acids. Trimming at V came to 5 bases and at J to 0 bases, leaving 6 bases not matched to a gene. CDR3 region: CASSQGLARSTDTQYF. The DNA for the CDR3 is TGTGCCAGTAGTCAGGGACTAGCCCGCAGCACAGATACGCAGTATTTT.